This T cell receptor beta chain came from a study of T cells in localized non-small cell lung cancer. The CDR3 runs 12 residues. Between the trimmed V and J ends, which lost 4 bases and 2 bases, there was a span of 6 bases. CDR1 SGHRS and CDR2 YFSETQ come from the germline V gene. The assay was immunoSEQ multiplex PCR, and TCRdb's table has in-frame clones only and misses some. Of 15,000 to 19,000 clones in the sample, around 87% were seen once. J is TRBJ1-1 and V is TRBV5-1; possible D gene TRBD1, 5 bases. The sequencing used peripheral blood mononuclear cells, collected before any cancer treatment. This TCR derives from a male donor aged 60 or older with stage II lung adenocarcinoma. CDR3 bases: TGCGCCAGCAGCACAGGCAACACTGAAGCTTTCTTT. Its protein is CASSTGNTEAFF.